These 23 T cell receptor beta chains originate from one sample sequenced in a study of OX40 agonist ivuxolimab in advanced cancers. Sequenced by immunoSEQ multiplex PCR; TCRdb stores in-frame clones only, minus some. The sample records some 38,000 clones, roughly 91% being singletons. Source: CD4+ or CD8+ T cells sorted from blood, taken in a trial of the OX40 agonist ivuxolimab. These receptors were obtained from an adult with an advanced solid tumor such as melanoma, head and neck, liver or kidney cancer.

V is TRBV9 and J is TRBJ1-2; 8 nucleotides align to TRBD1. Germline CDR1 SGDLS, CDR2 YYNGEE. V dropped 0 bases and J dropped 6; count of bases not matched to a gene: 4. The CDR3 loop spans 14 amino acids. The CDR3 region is CASSVGRGQDGYTF. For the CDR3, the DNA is TGTGCCAGCAGCGTAGGGAGGGGACAGGATGGCTACACCTTC.

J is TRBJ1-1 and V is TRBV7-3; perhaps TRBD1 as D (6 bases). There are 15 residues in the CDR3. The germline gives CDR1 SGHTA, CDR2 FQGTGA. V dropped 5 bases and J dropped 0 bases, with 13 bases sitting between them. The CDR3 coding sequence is TGTGCCAGCAGCCGCGGACAGCCCATGAACACTGAAGCTTTCTTT. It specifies CASSRGQPMNTEAFF.

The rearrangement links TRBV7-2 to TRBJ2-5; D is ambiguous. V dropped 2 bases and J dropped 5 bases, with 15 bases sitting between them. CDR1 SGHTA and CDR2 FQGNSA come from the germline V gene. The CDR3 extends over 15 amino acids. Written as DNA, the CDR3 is TGTGCCAGCAGCTTAAATGGATTAAACGGGGAGACCCAGTACTTC. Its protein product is CASSLNGLNGETQYF. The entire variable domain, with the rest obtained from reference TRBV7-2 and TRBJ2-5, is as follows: GAGVSQSPSNKVTEKGKDVELRCDPISGHTALYWYRQSLGQGLEFLIYFQGNSAPDKSGLPSDRFSAERTGGSVSTLTIQRTQQEDSAVYLCASSLNGLNGETQYFGPGTRLLVL.

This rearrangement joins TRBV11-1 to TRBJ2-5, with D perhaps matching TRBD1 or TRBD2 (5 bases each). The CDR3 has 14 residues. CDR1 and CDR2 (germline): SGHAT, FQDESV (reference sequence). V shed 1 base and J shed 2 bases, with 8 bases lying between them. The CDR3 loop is CASSLGGAQETQYF. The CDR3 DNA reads TGTGCCAGCAGCTTAGGAGGGGCTCAAGAGACCCAGTACTTC.

The CDR3 DNA reads TGTGCCAGCAGCCGAGGGGCGGGGGCGCAGGATACGCAGTATTTT. It codes for CASSRGAGAQDTQYF. The chain uses TRBV5-4 and TRBJ2-3; D possibly corresponds to TRBD2 (7 bases). V was shortened by 4 bases and J by 6 bases, with 18 bases between the two germline ends. This CDR3 comprises 15 residues. The germline V gene has CDR1 SGHNT and CDR2 YYREEE (reference sequence). Combining the CDR3 with reference TRBV5-4 and TRBJ2-3 gives the whole variable domain ETGVTQSPTHLIKTRGQQVTLRCSSQSGHNTVSWYQQALGQGPQFIFQYYREEENGRGNFPPRFSGLQFPNYSSELNVNALELDDSALYLCASSRGAGAQDTQYFGPGTRLTVL.

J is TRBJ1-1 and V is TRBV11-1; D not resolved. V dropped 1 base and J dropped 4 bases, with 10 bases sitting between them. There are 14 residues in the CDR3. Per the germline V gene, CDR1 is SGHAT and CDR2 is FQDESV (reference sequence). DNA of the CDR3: TGTGCCAGCAGCTTAGGTTTTGGCAGCACTGAAGCTTTCTTT. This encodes CASSLGFGSTEAFF.

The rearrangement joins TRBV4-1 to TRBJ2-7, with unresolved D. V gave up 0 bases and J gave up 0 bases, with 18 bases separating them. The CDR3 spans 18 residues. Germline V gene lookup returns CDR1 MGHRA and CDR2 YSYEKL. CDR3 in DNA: TGCGCCAGCAGCCAAGAGAGTCCGTTACAGAACCCCTCCTACGAGCAGTACTTC. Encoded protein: CASSQESPLQNPSYEQYF.

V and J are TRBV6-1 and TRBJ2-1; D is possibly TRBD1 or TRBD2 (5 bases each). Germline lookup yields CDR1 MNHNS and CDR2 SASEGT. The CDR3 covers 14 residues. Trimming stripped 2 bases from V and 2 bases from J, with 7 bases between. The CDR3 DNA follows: TGTGCCAGCAGTGAAAGGGGACCCTACAATGAGCAGTTCTTC. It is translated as CASSERGPYNEQFF.

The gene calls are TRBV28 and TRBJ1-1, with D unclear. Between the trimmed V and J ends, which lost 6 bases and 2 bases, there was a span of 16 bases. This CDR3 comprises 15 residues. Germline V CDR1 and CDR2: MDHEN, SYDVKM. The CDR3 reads CASRDAPSRNTEAFF. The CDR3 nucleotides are TGTGCCAGCAGGGACGCGCCGAGCAGAAACACTGAAGCTTTCTTT.

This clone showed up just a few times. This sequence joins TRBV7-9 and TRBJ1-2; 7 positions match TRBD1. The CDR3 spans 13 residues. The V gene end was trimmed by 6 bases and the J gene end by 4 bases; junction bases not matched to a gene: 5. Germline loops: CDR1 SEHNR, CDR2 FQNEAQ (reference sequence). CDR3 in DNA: TGTGCCAGCAGACCAGGGGGTCCCTATGGCTACACCTTC. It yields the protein CASRPGGPYGYTF.

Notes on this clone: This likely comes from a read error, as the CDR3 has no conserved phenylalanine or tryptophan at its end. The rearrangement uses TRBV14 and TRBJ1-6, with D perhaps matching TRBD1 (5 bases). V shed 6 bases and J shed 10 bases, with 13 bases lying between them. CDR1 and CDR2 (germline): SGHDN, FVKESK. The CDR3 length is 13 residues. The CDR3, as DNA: TGTGCCAGCAGAGAGAGCCGGGGGTCACCCCTCCACCTT. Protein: CASRESRGSPLHL.

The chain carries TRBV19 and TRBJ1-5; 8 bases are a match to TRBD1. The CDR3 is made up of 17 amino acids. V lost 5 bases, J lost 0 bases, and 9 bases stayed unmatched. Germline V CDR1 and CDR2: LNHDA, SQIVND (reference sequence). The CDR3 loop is CASSRQGNLYSNQPQHF. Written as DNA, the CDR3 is TGTGCCAGTAGTCGACAGGGGAACCTTTATAGCAATCAGCCCCAGCATTTT.

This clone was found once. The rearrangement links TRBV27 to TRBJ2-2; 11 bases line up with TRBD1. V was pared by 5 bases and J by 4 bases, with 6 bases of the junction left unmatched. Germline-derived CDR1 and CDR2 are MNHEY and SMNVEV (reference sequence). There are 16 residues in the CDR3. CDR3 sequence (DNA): TGTGCCAGCAGTACCTCGGACAGGGGGCTCACCGGGGAGCTGTTTTTT. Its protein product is CASSTSDRGLTGELFF.

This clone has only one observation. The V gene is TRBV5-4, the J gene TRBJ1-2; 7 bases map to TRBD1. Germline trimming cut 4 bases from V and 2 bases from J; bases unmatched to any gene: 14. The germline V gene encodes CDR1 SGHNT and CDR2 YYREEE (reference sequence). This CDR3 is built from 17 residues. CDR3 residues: CASSAPGQITQNYGYTF. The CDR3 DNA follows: TGTGCCAGCAGCGCCCCGGGACAGATCACGCAGAACTATGGCTACACCTTC.

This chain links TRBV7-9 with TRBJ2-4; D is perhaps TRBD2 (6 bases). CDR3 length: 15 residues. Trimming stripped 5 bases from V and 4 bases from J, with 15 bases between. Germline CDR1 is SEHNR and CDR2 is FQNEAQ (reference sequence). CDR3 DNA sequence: TGTGCCAGCAGCCCTCCAGCGGGCGGGAAAAACATTCAGTACTTC. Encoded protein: CASSPPAGGKNIQYF.

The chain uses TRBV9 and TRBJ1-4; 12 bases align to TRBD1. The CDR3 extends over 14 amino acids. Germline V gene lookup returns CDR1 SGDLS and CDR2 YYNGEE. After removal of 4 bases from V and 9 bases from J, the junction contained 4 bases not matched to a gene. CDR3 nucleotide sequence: TGTGCCAGCAGCTCGGGACAGGGGGCGAAAAAACTGTTTTTT. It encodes CASSSGQGAKKLFF.

The CDR3 bases are TGTGCCAGCAGCTTGGACACTGGCACAGATACGCAGTATTTT. Its protein product is CASSLDTGTDTQYF. The gene calls are TRBV5-6 and TRBJ2-3; D not resolved. The CDR3 totals 14 residues. Germline CDR1 and CDR2: SGHDT and YYEEEE. Trimming removed 0 bases at V and 1 base at J, with 6 bases between. Full variable domain (rest looked up from reference TRBV5-6 and TRBJ2-3): DAGVTQSPTHLIKTRGQQVTLRCSPKSGHDTVSWYQQALGQGPQFIFQYYEEEERQRGNFPDRFSGHQFPNYSSELNVNALLLGDSALYLCASSLDTGTDTQYFGPGTRLTVL.

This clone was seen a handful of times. The CDR3 is CAISKREGDTGELFF. The CDR3 region has the DNA TGTGCCATCAGTAAGAGGGAGGGGGACACCGGGGAGCTGTTTTTT. The rearrangement joins TRBV10-3 to TRBJ2-2, with a possible D match to TRBD2 (7 bases). The CDR3 is 15 amino acids. Germline CDR1 reads ENHRY; CDR2 reads SYGVKD. Trimming removed 5 bases at V and 3 bases at J, with 13 bases between.

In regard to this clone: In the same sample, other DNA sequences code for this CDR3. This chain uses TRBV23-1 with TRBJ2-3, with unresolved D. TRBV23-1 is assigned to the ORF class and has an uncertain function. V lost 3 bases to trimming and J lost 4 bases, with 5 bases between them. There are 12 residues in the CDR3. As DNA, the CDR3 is TGCGCCAGCAGTCAGGGCGCAGATACGCAGTATTTT. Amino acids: CASSQGADTQYF.

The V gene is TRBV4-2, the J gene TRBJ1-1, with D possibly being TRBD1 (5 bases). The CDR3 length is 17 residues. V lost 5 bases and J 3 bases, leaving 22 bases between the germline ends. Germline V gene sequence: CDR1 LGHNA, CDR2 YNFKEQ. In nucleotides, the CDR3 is TGTGCCAGCAGCAAAAGCGGGACCCATAGGTCGGACACTGAAGCTTTCTTT. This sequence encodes CASSKSGTHRSDTEAFF.

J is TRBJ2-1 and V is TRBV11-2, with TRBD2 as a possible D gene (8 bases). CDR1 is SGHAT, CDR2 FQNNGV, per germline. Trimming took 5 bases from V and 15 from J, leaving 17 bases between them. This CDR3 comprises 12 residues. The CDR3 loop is CASSPGGTSRFF. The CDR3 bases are TGTGCCAGCAGCCCAGGGGGGACTAGTCGGTTCTTC.

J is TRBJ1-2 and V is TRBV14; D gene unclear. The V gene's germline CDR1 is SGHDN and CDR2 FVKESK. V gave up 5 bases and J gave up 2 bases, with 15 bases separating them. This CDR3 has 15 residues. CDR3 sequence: CASSTRTGNNYGYTF. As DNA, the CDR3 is TGTGCCAGCAGCACAAGGACCGGGAACAACTATGGCTACACCTTC. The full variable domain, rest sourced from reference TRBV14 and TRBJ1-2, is EAGVTQFPSHSVIEKGQTVTLRCDPISGHDNLYWYRRVMGKEIKFLLHFVKESKQDESGMPNNRFLAERTGGTYSTLKVQPAELEDSGVYFCASSTRTGNNYGYTFGSGTRLTVV.

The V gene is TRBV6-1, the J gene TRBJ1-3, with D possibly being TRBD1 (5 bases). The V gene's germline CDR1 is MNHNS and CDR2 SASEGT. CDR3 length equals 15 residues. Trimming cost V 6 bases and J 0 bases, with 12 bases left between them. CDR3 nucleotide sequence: TGTGCCAGCAGGCTCACAGGTTACTCTGGAAACACCATATATTTT. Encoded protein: CASRLTGYSGNTIYF.